Each of the 11 T cell receptor beta chains below was sequenced from the same sample in a study of blood T cell repertoires in COVID-19. Profiled with immunoSEQ multiplex PCR; TCRdb holds only in-frame clones, not every one. There are some 390,000 clones in the sample; approximately 90% occur only once, and approximately 1.2% lies in the top ten. Sequencing was done on a sample of PBMCs or T cells enriched from blood (not recorded which). The receptors stem from a man aged 25-45 years who had recovered from COVID-19.

The rearrangement joins TRBV10-3 to TRBJ1-1; TRBD1 is a possible D gene (6 bases). This CDR3 spans 14 amino acids. The V gene's germline CDR1 is ENHRY and CDR2 SYGVKD. V gave up 9 bases and J gave up 1 base, with 15 bases separating them. This CDR3 reads CAIAPGQRNTEAFF. CDR3 DNA sequence: TGTGCCATAGCGCCCGGACAGAGGAACACTGAAGCTTTCTTT.

J is TRBJ2-1 and V is TRBV11-2, with TRBD2 matching over 8 bases. The V gene's germline CDR1 is SGHAT and CDR2 FQNNGV. The CDR3 runs 14 residues. The trim removed 0 bases at V and 7 bases at J, leaving 2 bases unmatched. CDR3 nucleotides: TGTGCCAGCAGCTTAGACGGGAGGGTTAATGAGCAGTTCTTC. Translation gives CASSLDGRVNEQFF.

The chain uses TRBV10-2 and TRBJ2-2; 7 nucleotides agree with TRBD2. The V gene end was trimmed by 7 bases and the J gene end by 4 bases; junction bases not matched to a gene: 6. The CDR3 consists of 14 residues. CDR1 and CDR2 from the germline V gene are WSHSY and SAAADI. The CDR3 DNA reads TGCGCCAGCACCCCTAGCGGTGCCACCGGGGAGCTGTTTTTT. Its protein is CASTPSGATGELFF.

The CDR3 DNA is TGTGCCAGCAGCACTCAAGGGAGAGACGAGCAGTACTTC. Protein product: CASSTQGRDEQYF. The chain links TRBV9 to TRBJ2-7; D perhaps matches TRBD2 (5 bases). Germline loops: CDR1 SGDLS, CDR2 YYNGEE. V lost 4 bases to trimming and J lost 5 bases, with 13 bases between them. This CDR3 is built from 13 residues.

V is TRBV3-1 (or the pseudogene TRBV3-2) and J is TRBJ2-1, with 7 positions matching TRBD2. Unmatched junction bases numbered 6, after V lost 0 bases and J lost 7 bases. There are 15 residues in the CDR3. Germline loops: CDR1 LGHDT, CDR2 YNNKEL (reference sequence). CDR3 sequence (DNA): TGTGCCAGCAGCCAAGACTTAAACGGGGGGAATGAGCAGTTCTTC. Encoded protein: CASSQDLNGGNEQFF.

V and J are TRBV7-7 and TRBJ2-5, with 11 bases matching TRBD2. This CDR3 is built from 16 residues. J lost 1 base, V lost 0 bases, and 1 base had no gene match. Germline CDR1 and CDR2: SSHAT and FNYEAQ (reference sequence). DNA for the CDR3: TGTGCCAGCAGCTTAGCCGGGACTAGCGGCCAAGAGACCCAGTACTTC. Translated: CASSLAGTSGQETQYF.

The chain employs TRBV19 and TRBJ2-1; possible D gene TRBD2, 7 bases. The CDR3 sequence is 14 residues long. In germline, CDR1 is LNHDA, CDR2 SQIVND (reference sequence). Trimming removed 3 bases from V and 6 bases from J, with 12 bases in between. The CDR3 spells CASSIAGARNEQFF. In DNA, the CDR3 is TGTGCCAGTAGTATTGCGGGGGCGCGCAATGAGCAGTTCTTC.

This rearrangement joins TRBV28 to TRBJ2-1; the match to TRBD2 covers 7 bases. The length of the CDR3 is 14 residues. The V gene end was trimmed by 5 bases and the J gene end by 2 bases; junction bases not matched to a gene: 3. Looked up from germline, CDR1 is MDHEN and CDR2 is SYDVKM. Here the CDR3 reads CASSASGAYNEQFF. CDR3 DNA: TGTGCCAGCAGTGCCAGCGGGGCCTACAATGAGCAGTTCTTC.

This chain links TRBV19 with TRBJ2-7, with D possibly matching TRBD2 (5 bases). The CDR3 is made up of 15 amino acids. In germline, CDR1 is LNHDA, CDR2 SQIVND (reference sequence). The V end lost 8 bases, the J end lost 0 bases, and 17 bases lay between the germline ends. The CDR3 DNA reads as TGTGCCAGTTCCTCCTCTCAAGGGAGCTCCTACGAGCAGTACTTC. Encoded protein: CASSSSQGSSYEQYF.

This clone was seen once. The gene calls are TRBV10-2 and TRBJ1-2, with D possibly TRBD1 on 5 matching bases. V lost 2 bases to trimming and J lost 8 bases, with 12 bases between them. CDR1 WSHSY and CDR2 SAAADI come from the germline V gene. CDR3 length equals 13 residues. CDR3 in amino acids: CASSEAGLEGYTF. The CDR3 DNA sequence: TGCGCCAGCAGTGAGGCGGGACTTGAGGGCTACACCTTC.

The table lists this clone with a count of one. DNA of the CDR3: TGTGCCAGCAGTCCCGCGGCGGTCGACATTCAGTACTTC. Encoded protein: CASSPAAVDIQYF. The J gene is TRBJ2-4, the V gene TRBV28; no clear D gene. Looked up from germline, CDR1 is MDHEN and CDR2 is SYDVKM. V gave up 5 bases and J gave up 8 bases, with 13 bases separating them. This CDR3 has 13 amino acids.